The 20 T cell receptor beta chains below come from one sample, sequenced in a study of cytomegalovirus exposure and HLA in healthy donors. Amplification used 60 Vbeta primers and 13 Jbeta primers. Profiled with immunoSEQ multiplex PCR; TCRdb holds only in-frame clones, not every one. The data hold 150,000 to 200,000 clones, with 82% observed a single time. Sequenced input: PBMCs. All receptors come from a girl aged 5-17 years in good health and CMV-seropositive.

V and J are TRBV4-1 and TRBJ2-7; 7 bases are shared with TRBD2. The CDR3 runs 17 residues. Unmatched junction bases numbered 20, after V lost 5 bases and J lost 7 bases. Germline CDR1 is MGHRA and CDR2 is YSYEKL. The CDR3 reads CASSNWRRSGAFGEQYF. CDR3 bases: TGCGCCAGCAGCAATTGGCGTCGGAGCGGGGCTTTTGGTGAGCAGTACTTC.

The V call is TRBV28, the J call TRBJ1-2; D is unresolved. V was pared by 2 bases and J by 3 bases, with 7 bases between. The CDR3 extends over 13 amino acids. Germline values: CDR1 MDHEN, CDR2 SYDVKM. For the CDR3, the DNA is TGTGCCAGCAGTTTACAGGAACACTATGGCTACACCTTC. Amino acids: CASSLQEHYGYTF.

V gene TRBV6-5 combines with J gene TRBJ1-2; no reliable D call. V lost 3 bases to trimming and J lost 2 bases, with 13 bases between them. There are 15 residues in the CDR3. Germline-derived CDR1 and CDR2 are MNHEY and SVGAGI. The CDR3 reads CASSYDLSRNYGYTF. CDR3 nucleotide sequence: TGTGCCAGCAGTTATGATCTGAGCAGGAACTATGGCTACACCTTC.

V gene TRBV7-2 combines with J gene TRBJ1-2, with D unclear. The CDR3 is 13 residues long. Trimming stripped 1 base from V and 4 bases from J, with 7 bases between. The germline CDR1 and CDR2 sequences are SGHTA and FQGNSA. CDR3 sequence reads: CASSLGTSYGYTF. As DNA, the CDR3 is TGTGCCAGCAGCTTAGGAACGAGCTATGGCTACACCTTC.

This chain joins TRBV29-1 and TRBJ2-7; possible D gene TRBD1, 6 bases. Germline loops: CDR1 SQVTM, CDR2 ANQGSEA. V shed 3 bases and J shed 3 bases, with 15 bases lying between them. This CDR3 is 14 amino acids long. The DNA of the CDR3 is TGCAGCGTTGAGGGGCAGGGGCGCTTCTACGAGCAGTACTTC. This translates into CSVEGQGRFYEQYF.

J is TRBJ2-7 and V is TRBV14; 8 positions match TRBD2. J lost 3 bases, V lost 4 bases, and 11 bases had no gene match. CDR1 and CDR2 (germline): SGHDN, FVKESK. This CDR3 comprises 16 residues. CDR3 DNA: TGTGCCAGCAGCCCCGGGGGGGCTAGCGGGCGCTACGAGCAGTACTTC. Amino acid sequence: CASSPGGASGRYEQYF.

V usage is TRBV11-3 and J usage is TRBJ2-7; possibly TRBD2 for D (7 bases). The CDR3 spans 14 residues. The V gene lost 5 bases and the J gene lost 6 bases, with 17 bases spanning the gap. CDR1 SGHNT and CDR2 YENEEA come from the germline V gene. The CDR3 loop is CASSPSQGGGEQYF. The DNA for the CDR3 is TGTGCCAGCAGCCCCTCACAGGGAGGGGGCGAGCAGTACTTC.

This clone was seen only a few times. The rearrangement links TRBV28 to TRBJ2-3; TRBD2 aligns across 10 bases. Looked up from germline, CDR1 is MDHEN and CDR2 is SYDVKM. The V and J ends lost 6 bases and 4 bases, in that order; junction bases with no gene match: 13. This CDR3 region has 17 residues. Written as DNA, the CDR3 is TGTGCCAGCAGCCTTCTATCTAGCGGGAGTTGGGCAGATACGCAGTATTTT. Translated: CASSLLSSGSWADTQYF.

The rearrangement links TRBV5-1 to TRBJ2-5, with 8 bases lining up with TRBD1. Trimming removed 4 bases from V and 5 bases from J; junction bases left unmatched: 10. Germline values: CDR1 SGHRS, CDR2 YFSETQ. The CDR3 loop spans 15 amino acids. CDR3 loop: CASSPAGTGFETQYF. CDR3 sequence (DNA): TGCGCCAGCAGCCCCGCCGGGACAGGTTTTGAGACCCAGTACTTC.

V and J are TRBV6-5 and TRBJ2-5, with 8 bases fitting TRBD2. The CDR3 is 15 amino acids. With 4 bases clipped from V and 5 bases from J, the junction kept 9 bases outside the gene matches. The germline gives CDR1 MNHEY, CDR2 SVGAGI. CDR3 in amino acids: CASSSGRGAWETQYF. CDR3 bases: TGTGCCAGCAGTTCCGGGCGGGGGGCCTGGGAGACCCAGTACTTC.

The J gene is TRBJ2-7, the V gene TRBV7-9, with D perhaps TRBD1 (8 bases). CDR1 is SEHNR, CDR2 FQNEAQ, per germline (reference sequence). V lost 5 bases to trimming and J lost 0 bases, with 17 bases between them. The CDR3 has 16 amino acids. CDR3 sequence reads: CASSPQGGGSSYEQYF. The CDR3 DNA is TGTGCCAGCAGCCCACAGGGGGGGGGTTCCTCCTACGAGCAGTACTTC.

The rearrangement joins TRBV5-1 to TRBJ2-5, with 10 nucleotides matching TRBD2. The CDR3 runs 15 residues. The germline V gene has CDR1 SGHRS and CDR2 YFSETQ. Trimming removed 1 base from V and 5 bases from J; junction bases left unmatched: 5. For the CDR3, the DNA is TGCGCCAGCAGCTTGACTAGCGGGAAGTATGAGACCCAGTACTTC. This sequence encodes CASSLTSGKYETQYF.

The CDR3 coding sequence is TGTGCCAGCAGCTTGGAAGTCGACAGGAGCTCTGGAAACACCATATATTTT. This sequence encodes CASSLEVDRSSGNTIYF. The chain combines TRBV5-4 with TRBJ1-3; weak D call: TRBD1 (6 bases). Germline loops: CDR1 SGHNT, CDR2 YYREEE (reference sequence). The CDR3 loop spans 17 amino acids. V was pared by 0 bases and J by 0 bases, with 13 bases between. The full variable domain, its missing parts supplied by reference TRBV5-4 and TRBJ1-3, is ETGVTQSPTHLIKTRGQQVTLRCSSQSGHNTVSWYQQALGQGPQFIFQYYREEENGRGNFPPRFSGLQFPNYSSELNVNALELDDSALYLCASSLEVDRSSGNTIYFGEGSWLTVV.

J is TRBJ1-2 and V is TRBV28; D might be TRBD1 (5 bases). Germline V gene sequence: CDR1 MDHEN, CDR2 SYDVKM. The V end lost 4 bases, the J end lost 6 bases, and 21 bases lay between the germline ends. The CDR3 covers 16 residues. The CDR3 loop reads CASSSLWGGTRNGYTF. CDR3 coding DNA: TGTGCCAGCAGTTCCCTCTGGGGCGGAACAAGGAATGGCTACACCTTC.

This clone was picked up one time. The genes are TRBV21-1 and TRBJ2-1; the tabulated D call, TRBD2, remains unverified against the DNA. TRBV21-1 is a pseudogene locus. The CDR3 consists of 18 residues. The CDR3 sequence is CASTGGTSGRRLRNEQFF. Here the CDR3 DNA reads TGTGCCAGCACCGGAGGGACTAGCGGGAGAAGGCTCCGCAATGAGCAGTTCTTC.

V gene TRBV5-1 combines with J gene TRBJ2-1, with D maybe TRBD2 (5 bases). Germline CDR1 reads SGHRS; CDR2 reads YFSETQ. The V and J ends lost 0 bases and 5 bases respectively, with 12 bases between them. This CDR3 has 15 residues. This CDR3 reads CASSLVVQRNNEQFF. CDR3 coding DNA: TGCGCCAGCAGCTTGGTGGTCCAGCGGAACAATGAGCAGTTCTTC.

J is TRBJ1-1 and V is TRBV29-1; no firm D call. V was shortened by 5 bases and J by 4 bases, with 20 bases between the two germline ends. The CDR3 has 15 residues. Germline V lookup: CDR1 SQVTM, CDR2 ANQGSEA. The CDR3 sequence is CSVRPPRWVGTEAFF. DNA for the CDR3: TGCAGCGTTCGTCCCCCTAGGTGGGTCGGCACTGAAGCTTTCTTT.

As for this clone: One end of the junction is discordant with germline, which a read error may explain. This chain joins TRBV13 and TRBJ1-2; D remains unclear. Germline V CDR1 and CDR2: PRHDT, FYEKMQ (reference sequence). The CDR3 covers 16 residues. CDR3 coding DNA: TGTGCCAGCAGCTTATTTCCAGGCCTTTCTTCCTATGGCTGCACCTTC. Its protein is CASSLFPGLSSYGCTF.

In this sample, this clone turned up once. The chain combines TRBV6-5 with TRBJ2-7; 11 bases align to TRBD2. Germline V CDR1 and CDR2: MNHEY, SVGAGI. The V segment lost 5 bases and the J segment 3 bases; nucleotides outside the gene matches: 6. This CDR3 is 15 amino acids long. The CDR3 is CASSRSTSGIYEQYF. Here the CDR3 DNA reads TGTGCCAGCAGTCGGTCGACTAGCGGGATCTACGAGCAGTACTTC.

The rearrangement uses TRBV5-1 and TRBJ1-1; 7 bases are shared with TRBD1. The CDR3 runs to 15 residues. Trimming took 4 bases from V and 1 from J; bases not matched to a gene: 7. The germline CDR1 and CDR2 sequences are SGHRS and YFSETQ. The CDR3 reads CASSPSTGRNTEAFF. CDR3 DNA sequence: TGCGCCAGCAGCCCATCGACAGGGCGGAACACTGAAGCTTTCTTT.